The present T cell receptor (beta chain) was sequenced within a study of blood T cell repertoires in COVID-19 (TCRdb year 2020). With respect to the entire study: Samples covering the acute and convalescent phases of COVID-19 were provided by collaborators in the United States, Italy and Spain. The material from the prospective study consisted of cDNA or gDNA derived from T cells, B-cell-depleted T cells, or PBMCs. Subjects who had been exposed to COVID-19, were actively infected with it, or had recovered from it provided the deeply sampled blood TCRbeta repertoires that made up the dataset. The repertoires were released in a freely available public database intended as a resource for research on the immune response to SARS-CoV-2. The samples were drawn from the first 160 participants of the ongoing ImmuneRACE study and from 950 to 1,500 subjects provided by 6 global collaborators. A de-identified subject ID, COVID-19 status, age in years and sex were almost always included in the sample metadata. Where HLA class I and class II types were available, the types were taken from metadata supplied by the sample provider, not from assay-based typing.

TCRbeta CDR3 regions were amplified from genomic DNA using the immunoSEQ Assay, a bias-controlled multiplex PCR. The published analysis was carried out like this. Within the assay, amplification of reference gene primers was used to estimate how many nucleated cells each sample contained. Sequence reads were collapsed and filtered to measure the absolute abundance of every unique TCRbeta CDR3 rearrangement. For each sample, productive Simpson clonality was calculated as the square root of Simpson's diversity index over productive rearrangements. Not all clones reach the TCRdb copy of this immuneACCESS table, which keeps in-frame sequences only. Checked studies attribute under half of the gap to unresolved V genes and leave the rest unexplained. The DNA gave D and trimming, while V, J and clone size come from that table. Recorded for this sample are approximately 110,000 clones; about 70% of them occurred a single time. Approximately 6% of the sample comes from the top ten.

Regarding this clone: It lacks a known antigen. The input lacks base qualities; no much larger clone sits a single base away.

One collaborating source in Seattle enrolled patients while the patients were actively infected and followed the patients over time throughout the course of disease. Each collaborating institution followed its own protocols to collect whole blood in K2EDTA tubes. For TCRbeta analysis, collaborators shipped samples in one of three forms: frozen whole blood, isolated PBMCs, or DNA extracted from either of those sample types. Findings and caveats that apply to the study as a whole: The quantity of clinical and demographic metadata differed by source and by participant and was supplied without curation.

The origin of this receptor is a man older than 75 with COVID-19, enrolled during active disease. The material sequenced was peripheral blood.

CDR3 protein: CASSTDRPDTQYF. In nucleotides, the sequence is TGTGCCAGCAGCACCGACAGACCAGATACGCAGTATTTT. This chain joins TRBV5-4 to TRBJ2-3, and possibly TRBD1, on 5 matching bases. V is cut by 4 bases and J by 4 bases, and the space between the germline ends is 10 bases. The CDR3 measures 13 amino acids from cysteine to phenylalanine. Kept here is only the CDR3 DNA, which spans 39 bases and is read in frame from base 1. Reading the germline V gene (reference sequence) gives CDR1 SGHNT and CDR2 YYREEE.